This T cell receptor (beta chain) came from a study of T cells in Graves' hyperthyroidism and ophthalmopathy. Study as a whole: The initial diagnosis was the point when peripheral blood was collected, ahead of any treatment. Overall study results and limits: Within blood appeared most thyroid clonotypes that had expanded above 0.001. Stable hyperthyroidism and ophthalmopathy were separated using 13 V-J signatures.

This clonotype was detected many times. The antigen remains unidentified. Disease duration was under 3 months in the ophthalmopathy patients, who also had a Clinical Activity Score of at least 3 and a NOSPECS grade of at least 4. Amplification of TCR beta CDR3 regions was performed using RNA transcripts as template. HTBI primers were employed in a first-round RT-PCR of the TCR CDR3. A single record per CDR3 protein comes from TCRdb applying MiXCR to the multiplex PCR reads. The sample yields hundreds of thousands of distinct CDR3 sequences, around 24% seen once. V lost 1 base and J 4 bases, leaving 11 bases between the germline ends. This CDR3 comprises 15 residues. Germline V gives CDR1 LGHNA, CDR2 YSLEER.

The chain uses TRBV4-3 and TRBJ1-3; perhaps TRBD1 as D (6 bases). The sample taken for sequencing was blood. The source is a woman in her thirties with Graves' ophthalmopathy. The CDR3 nucleotides are TGCGCCAGCAGCCAAGGGACAGTATCGGGAAACACCATATATTTT. Its translation is CASSQGTVSGNTIYF.